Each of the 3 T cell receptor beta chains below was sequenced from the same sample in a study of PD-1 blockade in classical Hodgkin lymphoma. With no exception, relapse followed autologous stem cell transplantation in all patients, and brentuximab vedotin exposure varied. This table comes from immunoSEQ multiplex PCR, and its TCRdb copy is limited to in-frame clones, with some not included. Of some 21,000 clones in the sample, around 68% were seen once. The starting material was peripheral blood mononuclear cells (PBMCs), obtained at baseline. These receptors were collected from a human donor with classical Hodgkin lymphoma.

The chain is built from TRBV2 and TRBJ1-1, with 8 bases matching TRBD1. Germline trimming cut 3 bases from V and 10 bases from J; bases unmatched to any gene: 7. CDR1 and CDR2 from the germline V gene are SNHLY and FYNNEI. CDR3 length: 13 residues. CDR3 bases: TGTGCCAGCAGTGACTTGCAGGGGGCGAGAGCTTTCTTT. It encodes CASSDLQGARAFF.

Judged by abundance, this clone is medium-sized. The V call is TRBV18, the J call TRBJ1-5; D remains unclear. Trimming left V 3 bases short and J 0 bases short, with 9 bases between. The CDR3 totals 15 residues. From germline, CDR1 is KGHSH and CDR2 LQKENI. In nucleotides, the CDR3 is TGTGCCAGCTCACCCGGCCGGGTTAGCAATCAGCCCCAGCATTTT. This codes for CASSPGRVSNQPQHF.

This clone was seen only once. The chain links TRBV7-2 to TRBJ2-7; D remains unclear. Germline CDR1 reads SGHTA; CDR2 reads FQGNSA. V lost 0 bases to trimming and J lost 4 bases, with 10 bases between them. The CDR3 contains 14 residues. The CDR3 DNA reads TGTGCCAGCAGCTTAGCTGGCAGCCGGTACGAGCAGTACTTC. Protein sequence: CASSLAGSRYEQYF.